This T cell receptor (beta chain) is drawn from a study of blood T cell repertoires in COVID-19. TCRdb's copy holds only in-frame clones and misses some; the assay was immunoSEQ multiplex PCR. The sample includes nearly 300,000 clones, 65% to 85% of them seen just once. Seattle patients were enrolled during active infection and followed longitudinally. This CDR3 has 15 residues. V shed 0 bases and J 13 bases; nucleotides not matched to a gene: 11. Germline CDR1 KGHSH, CDR2 LQKENI. Sequencing input: peripheral blood. The chain has TRBV18 and TRBJ1-2; 10 bases are shared with TRBD1. This TCR derives from a human donor with COVID-19, enrolled during active disease. The donor label of this sample is uncertain. The CDR3 sequence: CASSPPLRDRGLTTF. DNA of the CDR3: TGTGCCAGCTCACCACCCTTGCGGGACAGGGGACTAACCACCTTC. Complete variable domain (other parts from reference TRBV18 and TRBJ1-2): NAGVMQNPRHLVRRRGQEARLRCSPMKGHSHVYWYRQLPEEGLKFMVYLQKENIIDESGMPKERFSAEFPKEGPSILRIQQVVRGDSAAYFCASSPPLRDRGLTTFGSGTRLTVV.